These 21 T cell receptor beta chains came from one sample sequenced in a study of blood T cell repertoires in COVID-19. Some clones are missing from TCRdb's copy, which holds only in-frame ones; the method was immunoSEQ multiplex PCR. The table records under 200,000 clones, less than 85% of them present only once. Sample: PBMCs or T cells enriched from blood (not recorded which). The receptors stem from a woman aged 60-75 years with acute COVID-19.

The V call is TRBV4-1, the J call TRBJ1-1, with 12 bases lining up with TRBD1. The CDR3 length is 16 residues. The V segment lost 4 bases and the J segment 0 bases; nucleotides outside the gene matches: 3. The V gene's germline CDR1 is MGHRA and CDR2 YSYEKL. CDR3 DNA sequence: TGCGCCAGCAGCCCGGGACAGGGGGCAATGAACACTGAAGCTTTCTTT. It specifies CASSPGQGAMNTEAFF.

The chain couples TRBV7-2 to TRBJ1-2; 12 bases are a match to TRBD1. V lost 10 bases and J lost 8; bases outside the gene matches: 8. The CDR3 length is 13 residues. Germline lookup yields CDR1 SGHTA and CDR2 FQGNSA. The CDR3 DNA sequence: TGTGCCACCTCCCGGGACAGGGGGCTCGGCTACACCTTC. This codes for CATSRDRGLGYTF.

The chain uses TRBV5-6 and TRBJ2-7, with D perhaps matching TRBD1 (6 bases). The CDR3 spans 14 residues. The germline CDR1 and CDR2 sequences are SGHDT and YYEEEE. Trimming removed 3 bases from V and 3 bases from J, with 13 bases in between. The chain's CDR3 is CASSSRGFGYEQYV. The CDR3 region has the DNA TGTGCCAGCAGCTCCAGGGGATTCGGCTACGAGCAGTACGTC.

The CDR3 is CASSHEGREQFF. The DNA of the CDR3 is TGTGCCAGCAGCCATGAGGGCCGTGAGCAGTTCTTC. The chain links TRBV14 to TRBJ2-1, with a possible D match to TRBD2 (5 bases). Germline CDR1 and CDR2: SGHDN and FVKESK. Trimming stripped 3 bases from V and 9 bases from J, with 9 bases between. CDR3 length: 12 residues.

The chain links TRBV19 to TRBJ1-5; no firm D call. This CDR3 region has 14 residues. Germline values: CDR1 LNHDA, CDR2 SQIVND (reference sequence). V lost 7 bases and J 6 bases, leaving 16 bases between the germline ends. The CDR3 sequence is CASTGAPGLQPQHF. In DNA form, the CDR3 reads TGTGCCAGTACCGGAGCCCCCGGTCTTCAGCCCCAGCATTTT.

The chain is built from TRBV6-1 and TRBJ1-5; D is perhaps TRBD1 (6 bases). Trimming took 1 base from V and 7 from J, leaving 11 bases between them. Germline V lookup: CDR1 MNHNS, CDR2 SASEGT. The CDR3 runs 14 residues. CDR3: CASSEGGGGQPQHF. The DNA for the CDR3 is TGTGCCAGCAGTGAAGGGGGGGGCGGGCAGCCCCAGCATTTT.

The gene calls are TRBV18 and TRBJ1-1; 9 bases agree with TRBD1. The CDR3 consists of 14 residues. Germline V gives CDR1 KGHSH, CDR2 LQKENI. Trimming cost V 3 bases and J 8 bases; bases outside gene matches: 7. Here the CDR3 reads CASSPGQGSGEAFF. The CDR3 DNA is TGTGCCAGCTCACCTGGACAGGGGTCCGGAGAAGCTTTCTTT.

The genes are TRBV19 and TRBJ1-2; possible D gene TRBD1, 5 bases. Trimming removed 11 bases from V and 7 bases from J, with 26 bases in between. From germline, CDR1 is LNHDA and CDR2 SQIVND (reference sequence). This CDR3 is 15 amino acids long. CDR3 amino acids: CASWGGTPLSSGYTF. The CDR3 DNA sequence: TGTGCCTCCTGGGGAGGGACCCCCTTATCAAGTGGCTACACCTTC.

The chain is built from TRBV10-3 and TRBJ1-5, with D unresolved. Per the germline V gene, CDR1 is ENHRY and CDR2 is SYGVKD. The CDR3 length is 15 residues. The V end was cut by 8 bases, the J end by 0 bases, with 14 bases between. The CDR3 is CAIRSGNYSNQPQHF. CDR3 DNA: TGTGCCATCCGGTCCGGTAACTATAGCAATCAGCCCCAGCATTTT.

The chain couples TRBV7-6 to TRBJ2-3; weak D call: TRBD2 (6 bases). In germline, CDR1 is SGHVS, CDR2 FNYEAQ. The CDR3 extends over 15 amino acids. With 1 base removed from V and 1 base from J, the gap between germline ends came to 9 bases. The CDR3 reads CASSLVAEGTDTQYF. The CDR3 DNA reads as TGTGCCAGCAGCTTAGTAGCGGAAGGCACAGATACGCAGTATTTT.

The rearrangement links TRBV14 to TRBJ2-5, with D possibly being TRBD2 (6 bases). Between the trimmed V and J ends, which lost 9 bases and 4 bases, there was a span of 15 bases. Germline CDR1 reads SGHDN; CDR2 reads FVKESK. The CDR3 covers 13 residues. CDR3 protein: CASWSGGRETQYF. The CDR3 DNA is TGTGCCAGTTGGTCCGGGGGACGAGAGACCCAGTACTTC.

This rearrangement joins TRBV10-3 to TRBJ2-1; 11 bases agree with TRBD1. CDR3 length: 16 amino acids. CDR1 and CDR2 from the germline V gene are ENHRY and SYGVKD. The V segment lost 0 bases and the J segment 8 bases; nucleotides outside the gene matches: 6. The CDR3 coding sequence is TGTGCCATCAGTGAGTCGCCCGGGACAGGGGGGGATGAGCAGTTCTTC. Residues: CAISESPGTGGDEQFF.

This sequence joins TRBV5-4 and TRBJ2-2; TRBD2 might be the D (5 bases). V was cut by 4 bases and J by 4 bases, with 17 bases left in between. Germline values: CDR1 SGHNT, CDR2 YYREEE (reference sequence). The CDR3 sequence is 16 residues long. CDR3 DNA sequence: TGTGCCAGCAGCCCGAGGGCTAGTGGGAGCACCGGGGAGCTGTTTTTT. It encodes CASSPRASGSTGELFF.

The chain combines TRBV6-5 with TRBJ2-7; D unresolved. V gave up 5 bases and J gave up 2 bases, with 4 bases separating them. Per the germline V gene, CDR1 is MNHEY and CDR2 is SVGAGI. This CDR3 is 11 amino acids long. CDR3 in amino acids: CASSQTYEQYF. The CDR3 DNA reads TGTGCCAGCAGTCAGACCTACGAGCAGTACTTC.

The V and J genes are TRBV27 and TRBJ2-7, with 11 bases fitting TRBD1. The V and J ends lost 5 bases and 3 bases, in that order; junction bases with no gene match: 3. Germline values: CDR1 MNHEY, CDR2 SMNVEV (reference sequence). The CDR3 covers 14 residues. The CDR3 nucleotides are TGTGCCAGCAGTCCCGGGACAGGGGGCTACGAGCAGTACTTC. Amino acids: CASSPGTGGYEQYF.

The chain joins TRBV7-9 to TRBJ1-4; 9 nucleotides line up with TRBD1. V trimming: 5 bases; J trimming: 8 bases; junction bases outside the gene matches: 9. Germline V gene data show CDR1 as SEHNR and CDR2 as FQNEAQ (reference sequence). This CDR3 comprises 15 residues. CDR3: CASSPSGTGHEKLFF. CDR3 sequence (DNA): TGTGCCAGCAGCCCAAGCGGGACAGGGCACGAAAAACTGTTTTTT.

This clone was counted a few times. This chain connects TRBV5-1 to TRBJ1-2; D is unresolved. Trimming left V 0 bases short and J 4 bases short, with 13 bases between. Germline V lookup: CDR1 SGHRS, CDR2 YFSETQ. The CDR3 length is 15 residues. The CDR3 loop is CASSLDGERSYGYTF. The CDR3 coding sequence is TGCGCCAGCAGCTTGGACGGAGAGAGGAGCTATGGCTACACCTTC.

This rearrangement joins TRBV5-8 to TRBJ2-7; tentative D call: TRBD1 (6 bases). V was pared by 5 bases and J by 2 bases, with 14 bases between. The CDR3 is 14 amino acids. CDR1 and CDR2 from the germline V gene are SGHTS and YDEGEE. The CDR3 DNA reads TGTGCCAGCAGTCTCAGGGGAAGAACCTACGAGCAGTACGTC. Amino acid sequence: CASSLRGRTYEQYV.

The rearrangement joins TRBV10-2 to TRBJ1-6, with D possibly TRBD1 on 6 matching bases. Per the germline V gene, CDR1 is WSHSY and CDR2 is SAAADI. This CDR3 region has 15 residues. Between the trimmed V and J ends, which lost 11 bases and 10 bases, there was a span of 24 bases. CDR3 sequence (DNA): TGCGCCTGCTGGGGGCCGGGGCTTTATAGATCACCCCTCCACTTT. It translates to CACWGPGLYRSPLHF.

The chain recombines TRBV30 with TRBJ2-2; D uncertain. Germline V gene data show CDR1 as GTSNPN and CDR2 as SVGIG (reference sequence). This CDR3 has 12 amino acids. Trimming removed 4 bases from V and 6 bases from J, with 9 bases in between. The CDR3 DNA sequence: TGTGCCTGGACGGTTGGGCCCGGGGAGCTGTTTTTT. This encodes CAWTVGPGELFF. The whole variable domain, remainder taken from reference TRBV30 and TRBJ2-2, is SQTIHQWPATLVQPVGSPLSLECTVEGTSNPNLYWYRQAAGRGLQLLFYSVGIGQISSEVPQNLSASRPQDRQFILSSKKLLLSDSGFYLCAWTVGPGELFFGEGSRLTVL.

The count of this clone is one. The chain is built from TRBV9 and TRBJ2-3; the match to TRBD2 covers 8 bases. The CDR3 runs 16 residues. Trimming removed 4 bases from V and 6 bases from J; junction bases left unmatched: 13. Germline assignment: CDR1 SGDLS and CDR2 YYNGEE. This CDR3 reads CASSTTPAGGSDTQYF. For the CDR3, the DNA is TGTGCCAGCAGCACCACTCCGGCGGGGGGTTCGGATACGCAGTATTTT.